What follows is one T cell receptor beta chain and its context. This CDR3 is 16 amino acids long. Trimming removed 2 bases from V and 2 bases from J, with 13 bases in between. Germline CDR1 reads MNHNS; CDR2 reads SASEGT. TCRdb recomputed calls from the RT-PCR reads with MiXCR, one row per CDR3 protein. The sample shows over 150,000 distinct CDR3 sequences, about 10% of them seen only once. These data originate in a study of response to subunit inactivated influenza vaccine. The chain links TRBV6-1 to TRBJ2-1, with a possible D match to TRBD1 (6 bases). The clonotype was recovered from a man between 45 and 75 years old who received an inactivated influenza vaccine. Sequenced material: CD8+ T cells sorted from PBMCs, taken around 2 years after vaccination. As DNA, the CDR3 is TGTGCCAGCAGTGAATATCCAGGGGACGCCTACAATGAGCAGTTCTTC. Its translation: CASSEYPGDAYNEQFF.